What follows are 7 T cell receptor beta chains derived from one specimen sequenced in a study of blood T cell repertoires in COVID-19. The method was immunoSEQ multiplex PCR; TCRdb's version includes in-frame clones alone and lacks a portion of them. The sample shows 150,000 or so clones, roughly 84% of them seen only once. Sequences were obtained from PBMCs or T cells enriched from blood (not recorded which). The receptors here all came from a man between 60 and 75 years old who had recovered from COVID-19.

The chain is built from TRBV19 and TRBJ2-1, with TRBD2 matching 11 bases. The CDR3 sequence is 13 residues long. Trimming at V came to 5 bases and at J to 9 bases, leaving 3 bases not matched to a gene. The germline gives CDR1 LNHDA, CDR2 SQIVND (reference sequence). CDR3 bases: TGTGCCAGTAGTCCTAGCGGGAGGCCTGAGCAGTTCTTC. It translates to CASSPSGRPEQFF.

The chain recombines TRBV10-3 with TRBJ1-4; 7 bases are a match to TRBD1. Germline V gene sequence: CDR1 ENHRY, CDR2 SYGVKD. CDR3 size: 15 residues. Unmatched junction bases numbered 12, after V lost 10 bases and J lost 4 bases. Here the CDR3 reads CATQGGRGRNEKLFF. DNA of the CDR3: TGTGCCACCCAGGGGGGTCGGGGTCGTAATGAAAAACTGTTTTTT.

The rearrangement joins TRBV11-3 to TRBJ2-1; TRBD2 aligns across 7 bases. With 4 bases clipped from V and 6 bases from J, the junction kept 6 bases outside the gene matches. This CDR3 comprises 14 residues. The germline V gene has CDR1 SGHNT and CDR2 YENEEA. CDR3 sequence reads: CASSSNPGGNEQFF. CDR3 nucleotide sequence: TGTGCCAGCAGCTCAAATCCGGGGGGCAATGAGCAGTTCTTC.

The chain carries TRBV18 and TRBJ1-5, with D uncertain. The CDR3 spans 15 residues. Germline V lookup: CDR1 KGHSH, CDR2 LQKENI. Trimming took 2 bases from V and 0 from J, leaving 8 bases between them. As DNA, the CDR3 is TGTGCCAGCTCACCAGGTATAGATAGCAATCAGCCCCAGCATTTT. Translated: CASSPGIDSNQPQHF.

The rearrangement joins TRBV28 to TRBJ2-3; TRBD2 aligns across 9 bases. This CDR3 is 15 amino acids long. In germline, CDR1 is MDHEN, CDR2 SYDVKM. The V gene end was trimmed by 3 bases and the J gene end by 6 bases; junction bases not matched to a gene: 7. CDR3 in amino acids: CASSFSAGGGDTQYF. The CDR3, as DNA: TGTGCCAGCAGTTTTTCCGCGGGAGGGGGGGATACGCAGTATTTT.

The CDR3 loop is CASSVWDRDYEQYF. The DNA for the CDR3 is TGTGCCAGCAGTGTTTGGGACAGGGACTACGAGCAGTACTTC. J is TRBJ2-7 and V is TRBV2, with TRBD1 identical over 9 bases. Germline loops: CDR1 SNHLY, CDR2 FYNNEI. This CDR3 is built from 14 residues. V lost 4 bases to trimming and J lost 3 bases; unmatched junction nucleotides: 4.

This clone was counted a single time. The V and J genes are TRBV6-5 and TRBJ2-1; 7 nucleotides align to TRBD1. This CDR3 region has 12 residues. CDR1 MNHEY and CDR2 SVGAGI come from the germline V gene. The V and J ends lost 6 bases and 10 bases, in that order; junction bases with no gene match: 6. As DNA, the CDR3 is TGTGCCAGCAGAAAGGGGGCGTCCGAGCAGTTCTTC. It translates to CASRKGASEQFF.